What follows are 28 T cell receptor beta chains derived from one specimen sequenced in a study of radiation and T cells in renal cell carcinoma. Stated time point: baseline pretreatment blood. Regarding treatment: 15 Gy SBRT to primary tumor, nephrectomy 4 weeks later. The table came from immunoSEQ multiplex PCR; TCRdb's copy has only in-frame clones and leaves some out. The repertoire holds some 140,000 clones, over 75% seen once, with more than 10% in the top ten. The sample was blood, taken from a patient whose treatment included radiotherapy and nephrectomy. Source of these receptors: a woman aged 45-65 years with renal cell carcinoma.

This chain links TRBV19 with TRBJ1-4; 10 bases agree with TRBD1. Germline CDR1 is LNHDA and CDR2 is SQIVND (reference sequence). The V gene end was trimmed by 8 bases and the J gene end by 8 bases; junction bases not matched to a gene: 14. The CDR3 has 16 amino acids. DNA for the CDR3: TGTGCCAGTCAAACTTACCGGACAGGGGGACGGGAAAAACTGTTTTTT. This gives the protein CASQTYRTGGREKLFF.

The J gene is TRBJ2-7, the V gene TRBV4-1; 7 nucleotides align to TRBD2. After removal of 4 bases from V and 2 bases from J, the junction contained 5 bases not matched to a gene. The CDR3 runs to 14 residues. CDR1 is MGHRA and CDR2 is YSYEKL in the germline V gene. The DNA of the CDR3 is TGCGCCAGCAGCCGCGGGGGTGAGACCTACGAGCAGTACTTC. This encodes CASSRGGETYEQYF.

This rearrangement joins TRBV7-2 to TRBJ2-2; D gene ambiguous. The CDR3 is made up of 14 amino acids. Looked up from germline, CDR1 is SGHTA and CDR2 is FQGNSA. The ends were cut back, 5 bases at V and 0 bases at J, with 7 bases in the middle. The CDR3 DNA sequence: TGTGCCAGCAGCACACATCCGAACACCGGGGAGCTGTTTTTT. Translating gives CASSTHPNTGELFF.

The V and J genes are TRBV7-2 and TRBJ1-5, with 8 bases that match TRBD1. Trimming cost V 5 bases and J 6 bases; bases outside gene matches: 9. Germline CDR1 reads SGHTA; CDR2 reads FQGNSA. CDR3 length: 15 residues. As DNA, the CDR3 is TGTGCCAGCAGCACCAGGACAGGGCTTGGTCAGCCCCAGCATTTT. This encodes CASSTRTGLGQPQHF.

V and J are TRBV4-1 and TRBJ2-6, with 8 positions matching TRBD1. The CDR3 length is 21 residues. Losses at the gene ends were 4 bases for V and 0 bases for J; bases not matched to a gene: 17. Germline V lookup: CDR1 MGHRA, CDR2 YSYEKL. DNA for the CDR3: TGCGCCAGCAGCCCGCCCGGTTTATCGACAGGGGCAAGCTCTGGGGCCAACGTCCTGACTTTC. This gives the protein CASSPPGLSTGASSGANVLTF.

The chain employs TRBV18 and TRBJ1-1; the D gene is possibly TRBD1 (6 bases). This CDR3 region has 17 residues. Trimming cost V 2 bases and J 0 bases, with 16 bases left between them. Germline V gene data show CDR1 as KGHSH and CDR2 as LQKENI. This chain's CDR3 is CASSPDRPPLMNTEAFF. CDR3 bases: TGTGCCAGCTCACCAGACAGGCCACCCCTTATGAACACTGAAGCTTTCTTT.

Only one count was recorded for this clone. This sequence joins TRBV30 and TRBJ2-3; D gene ambiguous. Looked up from germline, CDR1 is GTSNPN and CDR2 is SVGIG (reference sequence). This CDR3 comprises 11 residues. V shed 3 bases and J shed 6 bases, with 7 bases lying between them. Here the CDR3 reads CAWSLSDTQYF. The DNA of the CDR3 is TGTGCCTGGAGCCTATCGGATACGCAGTATTTT.

The CDR3 DNA reads as TGTGCCAGTACTCTGAGGATGAACACTGAAGCTTTCTTT. Translating it yields CASTLRMNTEAFF. This chain links TRBV19 with TRBJ1-1; D not certain. The CDR3 has 13 residues. V was trimmed by 7 bases and J by 0 bases, leaving 9 bases between them. Germline-derived CDR1 and CDR2 are LNHDA and SQIVND (reference sequence).

As DNA, the CDR3 is TGTGCCAGCAGCCCACAGGGAACCGATTCACCCCTCCACTTT. It encodes CASSPQGTDSPLHF. V gene TRBV6-6 combines with J gene TRBJ1-6, with a possible D match to TRBD1 (6 bases). The CDR3 contains 14 residues. The germline V gene encodes CDR1 MNHNY and CDR2 SVGAGI (reference sequence). V lost 6 bases to trimming and J lost 8 bases, with 14 bases between them.

V usage is TRBV4-1 and J usage is TRBJ1-2; 9 bases map to TRBD1. V shed 4 bases and J 4 bases; nucleotides not matched to a gene: 10. The CDR3 runs 16 residues. Germline V gene data show CDR1 as MGHRA and CDR2 as YSYEKL. The chain's CDR3 is CASSRVVQGAVYGYTF. CDR3 nucleotide sequence: TGCGCCAGCAGCCGAGTAGTACAGGGGGCAGTCTATGGCTACACCTTC.

The J gene is TRBJ2-1, the V gene TRBV11-2; 12 bases fit TRBD2. Germline V gene sequence: CDR1 SGHAT, CDR2 FQNNGV. V lost 2 bases, J lost 4 bases, and 0 bases stayed unmatched. The CDR3 sequence is 15 residues long. The CDR3: CASSLTSGGYNEQFF. DNA for the CDR3: TGTGCCAGCAGCTTAACTAGCGGGGGGTACAATGAGCAGTTCTTC.

This sequence joins TRBV2 and TRBJ1-4, with 8 bases identical to TRBD1. The CDR3 runs 15 residues. V shed 3 bases, J shed 4 bases, and the junction held 4 bases outside the gene matches. Germline CDR1 and CDR2: SNHLY and FYNNEI. CDR3 sequence (DNA): TGTGCCAGCAGTGACGGGACAGGAGGTAATGAAAAACTGTTTTTT. Residues: CASSDGTGGNEKLFF.

The gene calls are TRBV30 and TRBJ1-4; no clear D gene. Germline assignment: CDR1 GTSNPN and CDR2 SVGIG (reference sequence). CDR3 length: 12 residues. V was pared by 2 bases and J by 8 bases, with 9 bases between. The CDR3 bases are TGTGCCTGGAGTCCCGGAGGGGAAAAACTGTTTTTT. Its translation: CAWSPGGEKLFF.

V is TRBV2 and J is TRBJ1-2, with D tentatively TRBD1 (6 bases). Trimming pared 6 bases from V and 2 bases from J, leaving 10 bases between. The CDR3 sequence is 13 residues long. Germline loops: CDR1 SNHLY, CDR2 FYNNEI. For the CDR3, the DNA is TGTGCCAGCAGAAGACAGGAGAACTATGGCTACACCTTC. Translating it yields CASRRQENYGYTF.

The V gene is TRBV29-1, the J gene TRBJ2-7, with TRBD1 matching 9 bases. The V gene end was trimmed by 5 bases and the J gene end by 5 bases; junction bases not matched to a gene: 16. The CDR3 extends over 16 amino acids. Germline CDR1 SQVTM, CDR2 ANQGSEA. The CDR3 here is CSVRPGGTGRNNEQYF. The CDR3 DNA is TGCAGCGTTCGCCCCGGGGGGACAGGGCGTAATAACGAGCAGTACTTC.

A single count supports this clone. This sequence joins TRBV10-3 and TRBJ1-2, with 12 bases that match TRBD1. The CDR3 has 14 residues. CDR1 is ENHRY, CDR2 SYGVKD, per germline. The ends lost 7 bases at V and 3 bases at J; junction bases unmatched: 3. Here the CDR3 reads CAITGTGGDYGYTF. CDR3 nucleotides: TGTGCCATCACCGGGACAGGGGGCGACTATGGCTACACCTTC.

The chain combines TRBV4-3 with TRBJ2-1; 8 bases match TRBD2. Germline assignment: CDR1 LGHNA and CDR2 YSLEER. Unmatched junction bases numbered 7, after V lost 1 base and J lost 8 bases. This CDR3 is 15 amino acids long. CDR3 sequence (DNA): TGCGCCAGCAGCCAAGTGAGGCGGGGGGTCGATGAGCAGTTCTTC. Its protein is CASSQVRRGVDEQFF.

The chain has TRBV5-6 and TRBJ2-2; D remains ambiguous. Trimming pared 2 bases from V and 3 bases from J, leaving 11 bases between. CDR3 size: 15 residues. CDR1 and CDR2 from the germline V gene are SGHDT and YYEEEE. This CDR3 is CASSLVLRDTGELFF. The CDR3 DNA reads as TGTGCCAGCAGCTTAGTCCTTCGGGACACCGGGGAGCTGTTTTTT.

The gene calls are TRBV11-3 and TRBJ2-3; D gene uncertain. The CDR3 totals 17 residues. V lost 2 bases, J lost 0 bases, and 15 bases lay in between. Germline values: CDR1 SGHNT, CDR2 YENEEA. The CDR3 bases are TGTGCCAGCAGCTTACGGAGTAGCACCGCTAGCACAGATACGCAGTATTTT. Translation gives CASSLRSSTASTDTQYF.

In its sample, this clone was seen a few times. V is TRBV10-2 and J is TRBJ1-5, with D unclear. The CDR3 is made up of 13 amino acids. Deletions cut 6 bases from V and 3 bases from J, with 9 bases between. CDR1 is WSHSY, CDR2 SAAADI, per germline. The CDR3 sequence: CASRGGYNQPQHF. The CDR3 bases are TGCGCCAGCAGGGGCGGATACAATCAGCCCCAGCATTTT.

This clone has just one count. V and J are TRBV5-1 and TRBJ1-1, with TRBD1 identical over 9 bases. V lost 2 bases to trimming and J lost 5 bases; unmatched junction nucleotides: 13. This CDR3 contains 17 residues. Germline V gene data show CDR1 as SGHRS and CDR2 as YFSETQ. This CDR3 reads CASSFAGQGIGGTEAFF. CDR3 DNA sequence: TGCGCCAGCAGCTTTGCTGGACAGGGGATTGGAGGGACTGAAGCTTTCTTT.

V and J are TRBV29-1 and TRBJ2-1; D may be TRBD1 (6 bases). This CDR3 spans 17 amino acids. The germline gives CDR1 SQVTM, CDR2 ANQGSEA. V lost 0 bases to trimming and J lost 4 bases, with 19 bases between them. CDR3 sequence reads: CSVEDLSIGDTYNEQFF. The DNA of the CDR3 is TGCAGCGTTGAAGATCTTTCGATCGGGGACACTTACAATGAGCAGTTCTTC.

The chain carries TRBV4-1 and TRBJ1-2, with D unresolved. CDR1 and CDR2 (germline): MGHRA, YSYEKL. This CDR3 is built from 14 residues. V lost 4 bases and J lost 6, with 15 bases in between. The CDR3 region is CASSPTFNTDGYTF. The CDR3 bases are TGCGCCAGCAGCCCAACCTTTAACACGGATGGCTACACCTTC.

The chain combines TRBV6-5 with TRBJ2-7, with 10 positions matching TRBD1. Trimming at V came to 0 bases and at J to 2 bases, leaving 4 bases not matched to a gene. The CDR3 covers 16 residues. Per germline, CDR1 MNHEY and CDR2 SVGAGI. The chain's CDR3 is CASSYSTGQGTYEQYF. CDR3 bases: TGTGCCAGCAGTTACTCTACGGGACAGGGGACCTACGAGCAGTACTTC.

The chain recombines TRBV5-1 with TRBJ1-2, with 7 bases identical to TRBD1. CDR3 length: 15 residues. CDR1 and CDR2 (germline): SGHRS, YFSETQ. The J segment lost 8 bases and the V segment lost 3 bases, leaving 13 bases of the junction unmatched. The chain's CDR3 is CASSSGTEVSGGYTF. The CDR3 DNA reads TGCGCCAGCAGCTCGGGGACAGAAGTGTCGGGCGGCTACACCTTC.

The V call is TRBV11-2, the J call TRBJ1-6; D unclear. The V and J ends lost 4 bases and 10 bases respectively, with 20 bases between them. The CDR3 covers 16 residues. Germline CDR1 is SGHAT and CDR2 is FQNNGV. CDR3 in DNA: TGTGCCAGCAGCTCTGGCGACATTTCCCCCAGCTCACCCCTCCACTTT. Residues: CASSSGDISPSSPLHF.

This chain uses TRBV5-6 with TRBJ2-7, with no clear D. The germline gives CDR1 SGHDT, CDR2 YYEEEE. CDR3 length: 13 residues. Between the trimmed V and J ends, which lost 0 bases and 3 bases, there was a span of 7 bases. The CDR3, as DNA: TGTGCCAGCAGCTTGGGACTGATCTACGAGCAGTACTTC. Translated: CASSLGLIYEQYF.

The CDR3 DNA is TGTGCCAGCTACCGACAGGTCCAGATGAACACTGAAGCTTTCTTT. This encodes CASYRQVQMNTEAFF. The chain is built from TRBV30 and TRBJ1-1; possibly TRBD1 for D (6 bases). Germline V gene data show CDR1 as GTSNPN and CDR2 as SVGIG (reference sequence). CDR3 length: 15 residues. Deletions cut 8 bases from V and 0 bases from J, with 19 bases between.